This T cell receptor (beta chain) was recovered during a study of monozygotic twins with cystic fibrosis. Data came from immunoSEQ multiplex PCR; TCRdb stores just in-frame clones and leaves some out. Of some 35,000 clones listed, 80% to 95% were seen once; the top ten hold around 0.19%. The CDR3 has 15 amino acids. This sequence joins TRBV21-1 and TRBJ1-4. TRBV21-1 is designated a pseudogene. Sample: blood. This receptor was taken from a boy aged 2 to 9 with cystic fibrosis. CDR3: CASSKEWELNEKLFF. The CDR3 region has the DNA TGTGCCAGCAGCAAAGAGTGGGAGTTGAATGAAAAACTGTTTTTT.